This T cell receptor beta chain was recorded in a study of identical twins. Study outcomes and limitations: Beta out-of-frame sequences displayed a weaker excess of sharing between twins. Invariant MAIT and iNKT cells may have partly biased zero-insertion analyses. Fewer insertions marked abundant cord blood beta clonotypes; young adult naive trended weakly, memory not at all.

A remark on this clonotype: The antigen remains unidentified.

Carrying unique molecular identifiers, the cDNA also gained a universal primer site through template switching. TCRdb recomputed calls from the 5' RACE reads with MiXCR, one row per CDR3 protein. The table includes hundreds of thousands of distinct CDR3 sequences, roughly an eighth detected once. The same sample was also studied in work on yellow fever vaccine responses in identical twins.

Source material: PBMCs. This clonotype was obtained from a woman between 18 and 30 years old in good health.

CDR3 in DNA: TGTGCCAGCAGTTACTCGAAGGGTGAGCAGTTCTTC. It specifies CASSYSKGEQFF. This chain links TRBV6-6 with TRBJ2-1, with D unclear. The CDR3 has 12 residues. Germline CDR1 MNHNY, CDR2 SVGAGI (reference sequence). Trimming cost V 0 bases and J 9 bases, with 6 bases left between them.